This TCR beta chain was identified in a study of blood T cell repertoires in COVID-19. Study-wide background: Samples came from the United States, Italy and Spain, spanning acute and convalescent COVID-19. From T cells, B-cell-depleted T cells, or PBMCs came the material, which was cDNA or gDNA.

The V gene's germline CDR1 is SGDLS and CDR2 YYNGEE. The junction had 6 bases not matched to a gene; V was cut back by 2 bases and J by 4 bases. This CDR3 comprises 16 residues. Original processing notes: The assay estimated nucleated cells by amplifying reference gene primers. Some clones are missing from TCRdb's copy, which holds only in-frame ones; the method was immunoSEQ multiplex PCR. D and trimming were read from the DNA, whereas the V and J calls and clone size are those reported in that table. The sample carries about 140,000 clones, about 80% recorded once. The chain joins TRBV9 to TRBJ2-3, with TRBD2 matching over 11 bases. This sequence originates from a woman in her sixties with acute or convalescent COVID-19. Sequenced material: peripheral blood. The CDR3: CASSVLAGGAPDTQYF. CDR3 coding DNA: TGTGCCAGCAGCGTGCTAGCGGGAGGAGCCCCAGATACGCAGTATTTT.